In this sample, the clone carrying this T cell receptor (beta chain) turned up many times. TCRdb re-derived calls from the RT-PCR reads in MiXCR, one entry per CDR3 protein. Of about 530,000 distinct CDR3 sequences in the sample, 10% to 15% were seen once. The entry originates in a study of response to subunit inactivated influenza vaccine. This CDR3 is built from 14 residues. Germline V CDR1 and CDR2: SGHDT, YYEEEE. Trimming pared 0 bases from V and 1 base from J, leaving 8 bases between. The source of this sequence is a man in his fifties who received an inactivated influenza vaccine. The chain combines TRBV5-6 with TRBJ2-7; D perhaps matches TRBD2 (5 bases). This specimen consisted of PBMCs from blood, obtained roughly 6 weeks after vaccination. The CDR3 spells CASSLVTGSYEQYF. The CDR3 DNA sequence: TGTGCCAGCAGCTTGGTAACGGGATCCTACGAGCAGTACTTC.